The clone carrying this T cell receptor (beta chain) was seen only a few times. The target antigen is unknown. The data originate from a study of T-cell memory formation after mild COVID-19. For the study at large: TCR clusters were mostly confined to one donor each.

Study-wide results and caveats: Contracting CD4+ clones were located mainly in CM and EM, and CD8+ clones in EMRA.

Employing constant-segment primers, 5'RACE generated TCR alpha and TCR beta cDNA libraries bearing sample barcodes and UMIs. MiXCR was run by TCRdb on the 5' RACE reads, yielding one entry per CDR3 protein. The table lists approximately 230,000 distinct CDR3 sequences, 16% of them singletons. This receptor was taken from a man aged 18-30 years who had mild COVID-19 (a few samples of this study predate the infection). Cell type and time point are not known. The sample comprised PBMCs or a T cell subset sorted from them (not recorded which).

CDR3: CASTRTDPTGELFF. The DNA for the CDR3 is TGTGCCAGCACGAGGACAGACCCAACCGGGGAGCTGTTTTTT. The V and J genes are TRBV6-2 or TRBV6-3 and TRBJ2-2; D might be TRBD1 (6 bases). V was clipped by 7 bases and J by 5 bases, with 14 bases between them. Germline CDR1 reads MNHEY; CDR2 reads SVGEGT. The CDR3 loop spans 14 amino acids.